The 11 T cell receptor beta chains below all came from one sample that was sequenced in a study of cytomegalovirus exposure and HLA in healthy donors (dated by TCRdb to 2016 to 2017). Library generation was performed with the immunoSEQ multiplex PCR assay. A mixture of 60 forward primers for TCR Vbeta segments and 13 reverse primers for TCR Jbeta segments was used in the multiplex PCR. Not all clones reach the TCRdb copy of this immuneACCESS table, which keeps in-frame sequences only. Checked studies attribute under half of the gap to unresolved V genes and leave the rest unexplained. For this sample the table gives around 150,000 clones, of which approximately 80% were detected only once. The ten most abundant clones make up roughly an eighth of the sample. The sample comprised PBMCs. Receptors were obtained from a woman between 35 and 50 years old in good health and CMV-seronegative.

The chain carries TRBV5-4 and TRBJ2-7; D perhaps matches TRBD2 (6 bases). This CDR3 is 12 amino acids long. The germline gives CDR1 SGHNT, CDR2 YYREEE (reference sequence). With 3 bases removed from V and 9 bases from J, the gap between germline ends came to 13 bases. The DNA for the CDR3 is TGTGCCAGCAGCTCCGGAGGGGTGGGGCAGTACTTC. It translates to CASSSGGVGQYF.

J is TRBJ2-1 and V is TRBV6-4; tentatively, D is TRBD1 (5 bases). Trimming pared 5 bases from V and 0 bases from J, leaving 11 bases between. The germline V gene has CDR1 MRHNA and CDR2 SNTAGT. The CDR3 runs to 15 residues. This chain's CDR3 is CASSLTGSSYNEQFF. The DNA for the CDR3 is TGTGCCAGCAGTTTAACAGGTTCCTCCTACAATGAGCAGTTCTTC.

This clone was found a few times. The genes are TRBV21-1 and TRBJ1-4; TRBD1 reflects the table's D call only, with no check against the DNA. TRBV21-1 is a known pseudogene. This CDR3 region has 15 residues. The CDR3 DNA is TGTGCCAGCAGCAAAGTCGGTCAGGGGGGTGAAAAACTGTTTTTT. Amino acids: CASSKVGQGGEKLFF.

The chain's CDR3 is CASSPSGWDRGNGYTF. As DNA, the CDR3 is TGTGCCAGCAGCCCGAGCGGGTGGGACAGGGGGAACGGCTACACCTTC. V gene TRBV13 combines with J gene TRBJ1-2; 11 nucleotides agree with TRBD1. The J segment lost 8 bases and the V segment lost 5 bases, leaving 13 bases of the junction unmatched. The germline gives CDR1 PRHDT, CDR2 FYEKMQ (reference sequence). The CDR3 totals 16 residues.

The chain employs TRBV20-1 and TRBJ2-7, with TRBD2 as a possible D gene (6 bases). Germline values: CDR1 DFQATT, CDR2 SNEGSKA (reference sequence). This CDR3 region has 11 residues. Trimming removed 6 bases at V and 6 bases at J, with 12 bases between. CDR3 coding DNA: TGCAGTGCGAAAATGGGGGGCGAGCAGTACTTC. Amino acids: CSAKMGGEQYF.

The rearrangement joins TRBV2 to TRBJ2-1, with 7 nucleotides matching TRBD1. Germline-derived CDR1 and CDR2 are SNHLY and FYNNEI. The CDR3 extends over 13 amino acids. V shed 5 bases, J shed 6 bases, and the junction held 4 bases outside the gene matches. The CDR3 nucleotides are TGTGCCAGCAGTCTGACAGGGCCCAATGAGCAGTTCTTC. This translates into CASSLTGPNEQFF. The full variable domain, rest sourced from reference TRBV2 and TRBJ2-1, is EPEVTQTPSHQVTQMGQEVILRCVPISNHLYFYWYRQILGQKVEFLVSFYNNEISEKSEIFDDQFSVERPDGSNFTLKIRSTKLEDSAMYFCASSLTGPNEQFFGPGTRLTVL.

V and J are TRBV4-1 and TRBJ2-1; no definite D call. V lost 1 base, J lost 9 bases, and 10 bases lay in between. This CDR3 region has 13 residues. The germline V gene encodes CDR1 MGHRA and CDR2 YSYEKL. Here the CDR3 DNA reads TGCGCCAGCAGCCAAGCCCCGGGTACTGAGCAGTTCTTC. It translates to CASSQAPGTEQFF.

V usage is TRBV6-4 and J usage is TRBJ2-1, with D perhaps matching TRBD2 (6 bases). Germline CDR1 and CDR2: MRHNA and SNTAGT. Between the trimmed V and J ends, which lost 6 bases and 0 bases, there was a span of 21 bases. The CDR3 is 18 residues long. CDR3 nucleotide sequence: TGTGCCAGCAGCGGGGCAGCGATGACGACTAGCTCCTACAATGAGCAGTTCTTC. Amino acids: CASSGAAMTTSSYNEQFF.

CDR3 sequence (DNA): TGTGCCAGCAGCCCAGGACAGGGGGAACATGGCTACACCTTC. It translates to CASSPGQGEHGYTF. The chain uses TRBV7-3 and TRBJ1-2; 10 nucleotides agree with TRBD1. Trimming at V came to 5 bases and at J to 6 bases, leaving 6 bases not matched to a gene. Looked up from germline, CDR1 is SGHTA and CDR2 is FQGTGA. The CDR3 sequence is 14 residues long. Looking up the rest from reference TRBV7-3 and TRBJ1-2 gives the full variable domain: GAGVSQTPSNKVTEKGKYVELRCDPISGHTALYWYRQSLGQGPEFLIYFQGTGAADDSGLPNDRFFAVRPEGSVSTLKIQRTERGDSAVYLCASSPGQGEHGYTFGSGTRLTVV.

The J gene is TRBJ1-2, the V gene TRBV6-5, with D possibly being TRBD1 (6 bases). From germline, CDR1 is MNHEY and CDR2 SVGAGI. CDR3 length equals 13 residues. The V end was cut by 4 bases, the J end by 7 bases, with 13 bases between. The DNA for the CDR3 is TGTGCCAGCAGTTTCTCGGACAGTCGTGGCTACACCTTC. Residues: CASSFSDSRGYTF.

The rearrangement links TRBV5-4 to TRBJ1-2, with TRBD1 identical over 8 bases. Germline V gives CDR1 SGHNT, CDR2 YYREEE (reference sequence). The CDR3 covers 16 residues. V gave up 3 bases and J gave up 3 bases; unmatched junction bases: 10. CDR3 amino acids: CASSSYRDRSYYGYTF. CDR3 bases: TGTGCCAGCAGCTCATACCGGGACAGGTCTTACTATGGCTACACCTTC.